The 31 T cell receptor beta chains presented below share a single source sample, sequenced in a study of spatial heterogeneity in lung cancer. TCRdb itself ran the 5' RACE reads through MiXCR, one entry per CDR3 protein. The profile shows more than 20,000 distinct CDR3 sequences, roughly 12% of them singletons. Indicated time point: sample taken at primary tumor resection. Whole RNA, which was extracted from tumor, nontumor lung tissue or frozen PBMC, was sequenced without any cell sorting. The input for sequencing was PBMCs, taken at surgery. The receptor set was obtained from a female donor with early-stage non-small cell lung cancer.

Ten or more counts support this clonotype. The chain combines TRBV27 with TRBJ2-1; tentatively, D is TRBD2 (5 bases). The CDR3 extends over 14 amino acids. V dropped 2 bases and J dropped 6 bases, with 11 bases sitting between them. Germline values: CDR1 MNHEY, CDR2 SMNVEV (reference sequence). CDR3 in amino acids: CASSLLAIVNEQFF. CDR3 coding DNA: TGTGCCAGCAGTTTACTAGCTATCGTCAATGAGCAGTTCTTC.

V is TRBV9 and J is TRBJ2-5; D might be TRBD1 (7 bases). This CDR3 region has 15 residues. Germline CDR1 is SGDLS and CDR2 is YYNGEE. Between the trimmed V and J ends, which lost 0 bases and 4 bases, there was a span of 13 bases. CDR3 DNA: TGTGCCAGCAGCGTAGGCGGGACAGATGGAGAGACCCAGTACTTC. Protein sequence: CASSVGGTDGETQYF. The full variable domain, its missing parts supplied by reference TRBV9 and TRBJ2-5, is DSGVTQTPKHLITATGQRVTLRCSPRSGDLSVYWYQQSLDQGLQFLIQYYNGEERAKGNILERFSAQQFPDLHSELNLSSLELGDSALYFCASSVGGTDGETQYFGPGTRLLVL.

This clonotype was counted at least ten times. The genes are TRBV24-1 and TRBJ2-2; D unclear. The CDR3 is 15 residues long. V was shortened by 5 bases and J by 1 base, with 10 bases between the two germline ends. CDR1 and CDR2 from the germline V gene are KGHDR and SFDVKD. The CDR3 nucleotides are TGTGCCACCAGTGCGGGCCAGCTGAACACCGGGGAGCTGTTTTTT. As protein: CATSAGQLNTGELFF.

This clonotype appeared a single time. The CDR3 region has the DNA TGTGCCAGCAGTCCAGGGGGCCGCACAGATACGCAGTATTTT. This translates into CASSPGGRTDTQYF. The chain is built from TRBV6-1 and TRBJ2-3; 8 nucleotides line up with TRBD1. This CDR3 spans 14 amino acids. After removal of 5 bases from V and 1 base from J, the junction contained 2 bases not matched to a gene. Germline lookup yields CDR1 MNHNS and CDR2 SASEGT.

J is TRBJ2-3 and V is TRBV4-3; D possibly matches TRBD1 or TRBD2 (6 bases each). Per germline, CDR1 LGHNA and CDR2 YSLEER. The CDR3 spans 15 residues. The ends were cut back, 4 bases at V and 2 bases at J, with 13 bases in the middle. CDR3 sequence reads: CASSRFPGATDTQYF. In nucleotides, the CDR3 is TGCGCCAGCAGCCGGTTTCCGGGGGCCACAGATACGCAGTATTTT.

This clonotype appeared many times. The chain has TRBV7-7 and TRBJ2-3; D is perhaps TRBD2 (5 bases). There are 14 residues in the CDR3. V was cut by 3 bases and J by 2 bases, with 9 bases left in between. Germline loops: CDR1 SSHAT, CDR2 FNYEAQ (reference sequence). The CDR3 region is CASSFLGDTDTQYF. The CDR3 DNA reads TGTGCCAGCAGCTTTTTGGGAGACACAGATACGCAGTATTTT.

This clonotype was counted many times. The J gene is TRBJ1-6, the V gene TRBV9; D not resolved. Trimming left V 2 bases short and J 6 bases short, with 9 bases between. Germline V gene data show CDR1 as SGDLS and CDR2 as YYNGEE. This CDR3 contains 14 residues. The CDR3 bases are TGTGCCAGCAGCGTCGGCAGCCTTAATTCACCCCTCCACTTT. This codes for CASSVGSLNSPLHF.

This clonotype was detected many times. This sequence joins TRBV29-1 and TRBJ2-5; 10 positions match TRBD2. Germline-derived CDR1 and CDR2 are SQVTM and ANQGSEA. V gave up 7 bases and J gave up 3 bases; unmatched junction bases: 5. CDR3 length equals 13 residues. In DNA, the CDR3 is TGCAGCGGGAGAAGCGGGGGGGAAGAGACCCAGTACTTC. It translates to CSGRSGGEETQYF.

The J gene is TRBJ1-1, the V gene TRBV2, with D possibly matching TRBD1 (6 bases). Germline-derived CDR1 and CDR2 are SNHLY and FYNNEI. V was shortened by 7 bases and J by 1 base, with 13 bases between the two germline ends. CDR3 length: 14 residues. For the CDR3, the DNA is TGTGCCAGCAAGGGGGGGATCCAGAACACTGAAGCTTTCTTT. Translation gives CASKGGIQNTEAFF.

This clonotype was seen a handful of times. A single base separates this from a much larger clone, so it may be a read error. The chain has TRBV3-1 and TRBJ2-7; TRBD1 is a possible D gene (5 bases). Trimming pared 3 bases from V and 3 bases from J, leaving 12 bases between. CDR3 length: 14 residues. The germline V gene has CDR1 LGHDT and CDR2 YNNKEL (reference sequence). CDR3 residues: CASSQGPGVYEQYV. The CDR3 DNA reads as TGTGCCAGCAGCCAGGGGCCTGGAGTCTACGAGCAGTACGTC.

At least ten counts were recorded for this clonotype. The chain carries TRBV14 and TRBJ2-7; the D gene is possibly TRBD1 (6 bases). Deletions cut 6 bases from V and 3 bases from J, with 15 bases between. CDR3 length: 14 amino acids. The germline V gene has CDR1 SGHDN and CDR2 FVKESK. CDR3 region: CASRPTGGFYEQYF. The CDR3 DNA reads TGTGCCAGCAGGCCGACTGGGGGCTTCTACGAGCAGTACTTC. Filled out from reference TRBV14 and TRBJ2-7, the complete variable domain reads EAGVTQFPSHSVIEKGQTVTLRCDPISGHDNLYWYRRVMGKEIKFLLHFVKESKQDESGMPNNRFLAERTGGTYSTLKVQPAELEDSGVYFCASRPTGGFYEQYFGPGTRLTVT.

This clonotype was recorded many times. The CDR3 DNA is TGCAGTGAAGTTGAGAACAAAGCTGGCCTATTGAACACCGGGGAGCTGTTTTTT. Its protein product is CSEVENKAGLLNTGELFF. This chain uses TRBV29-1 with TRBJ2-2; no clear D. This CDR3 is built from 18 residues. Per germline, CDR1 SQVTM and CDR2 ANQGSEA.

This clonotype has just a few counts. The V call is TRBV27, the J call TRBJ2-5, with D perhaps assigned TRBD1 or TRBD2 (5 bases each). Trimming pared 2 bases from V and 2 bases from J, leaving 15 bases between. This CDR3 contains 16 residues. Germline V gene data show CDR1 as MNHEY and CDR2 as SMNVEV (reference sequence). As DNA, the CDR3 is TGTGCCAGCAGTTTAAAGTCAAGGGACCTACAAGAGACCCAGTACTTC. It is translated as CASSLKSRDLQETQYF.

This clonotype was seen repeatedly, ten times or more. The chain joins TRBV3-2 to TRBJ2-4; the table assigns TRBD1, which was not confirmed against the DNA. TRBV3-2 is classified as a pseudogene. The CDR3 is 18 residues long. The CDR3 region has the DNA TGTGCCAGCAGCCCGTCAGCGCAGGGAAGTCTAGCCAAAAACATTCAGTACTTC. Translation gives CASSPSAQGSLAKNIQYF.

This chain joins TRBV28 and TRBJ2-3; D ambiguous. Germline CDR1 and CDR2: MDHEN and SYDVKM. CDR3 length equals 18 residues. The ends were cut back, 3 bases at V and 2 bases at J, with 21 bases in the middle. The CDR3 loop reads CASSFTPPGMQLTDTQYF. The CDR3 bases are TGTGCCAGCAGTTTCACCCCCCCCGGTATGCAGCTCACAGATACGCAGTATTTT.

This clonotype was seen a single time. This chain links TRBV5-1 with TRBJ1-5, with a possible D match to TRBD1 (6 bases). The CDR3 is made up of 15 amino acids. The V end was cut by 2 bases, the J end by 4 bases, with 13 bases between. Germline V gene lookup returns CDR1 SGHRS and CDR2 YFSETQ. CDR3 protein: CASSLQGGENQPQHF. DNA of the CDR3: TGCGCCAGCAGCTTACAGGGAGGGGAGAATCAGCCCCAGCATTTT.

This clonotype was detected many times. The rearrangement uses TRBV28 and TRBJ2-1, with a tentative D call TRBD2 (5 bases). This CDR3 is built from 16 residues. Deletions cut 2 bases from V and 7 bases from J, with 18 bases between. From germline, CDR1 is MDHEN and CDR2 SYDVKM. This chain's CDR3 is CASSLKGDYLRNEQFF. CDR3 DNA sequence: TGTGCCAGCAGTTTAAAGGGAGACTATCTCAGGAATGAGCAGTTCTTC.

There are many counts of this clonotype. This chain connects TRBV6-6 to TRBJ1-2; 8 nucleotides match TRBD1. Germline CDR1 reads MNHNY; CDR2 reads SVGAGI (reference sequence). Trimming at V came to 0 bases and at J to 8 bases, leaving 8 bases not matched to a gene. The CDR3 spans 15 residues. CDR3 sequence: CASSYSLTGEDGYTF. CDR3 nucleotides: TGTGCCAGCAGTTACTCCCTGACAGGGGAGGACGGCTACACCTTC.

This clonotype was observed at least ten times. The genes are TRBV20-1 and TRBJ2-3, with 9 bases identical to TRBD1. The CDR3 has 17 amino acids. Germline V lookup: CDR1 DFQATT, CDR2 SNEGSKA (reference sequence). Trimming removed 3 bases from V and 1 base from J; junction bases left unmatched: 11. In DNA, the CDR3 is TGCAGTGCTAGTCGTACAGGGGGCGTTTTGGGCACAGATACGCAGTATTTT. This encodes CSASRTGGVLGTDTQYF.

At least ten counts were recorded for this clonotype. The chain has TRBV5-4 and TRBJ1-2; D not resolved. This CDR3 has 14 amino acids. Per germline, CDR1 SGHNT and CDR2 YYREEE (reference sequence). V shed 0 bases and J shed 1 base, with 7 bases lying between them. CDR3 in DNA: TGTGCCAGCAGCTTGGGAGTTTTTAACTATGGCTACACCTTC. The encoded protein is CASSLGVFNYGYTF.

The sample holds a few counts of this clonotype. V usage is TRBV19 and J usage is TRBJ1-5; possible D gene TRBD1, 5 bases. The V gene's germline CDR1 is LNHDA and CDR2 SQIVND (reference sequence). The ends were cut back, 3 bases at V and 1 base at J, with 7 bases in the middle. This CDR3 is built from 14 residues. The CDR3 region is CASSIRDSNQPQHF. The CDR3 nucleotides are TGTGCCAGTAGTATCCGGGACAGCAATCAGCCCCAGCATTTT. Full variable domain (missing parts from reference TRBV19 and TRBJ1-5): DGGITQSPKYLFRKEGQNVTLSCEQNLNHDAMYWYRQDPGQGLRLIYYSQIVNDFQKGDIAEGYSVSREKKESFPLTVTSAQKNPTAFYLCASSIRDSNQPQHFGDGTRLSIL.

The chain recombines TRBV6-1 with TRBJ2-1, with 11 bases identical to TRBD2. The germline V gene encodes CDR1 MNHNS and CDR2 SASEGT. The CDR3 runs to 14 residues. V lost 6 bases, J lost 3 bases, and 1 base stayed unmatched. This CDR3 reads CASRLAGVYNEQFF. CDR3 coding DNA: TGTGCCAGCAGACTAGCGGGAGTCTACAATGAGCAGTTCTTC.

By its share, this clonotype is medium-sized (0.01 to 0.1%). The chain carries TRBV2 and TRBJ2-6; 7 bases line up with TRBD1. This CDR3 has 16 residues. V lost 4 bases, J lost 4 bases, and 7 bases stayed unmatched. Per the germline V gene, CDR1 is SNHLY and CDR2 is FYNNEI. The CDR3 nucleotides are TGTGCCAGCAGTGCTACAGGGGCCTCCGGGGCCAACGTCCTGACTTTC. It yields the protein CASSATGASGANVLTF.

This clonotype was detected many times. The DNA of the CDR3 is TGTGCCAGCTCACCTCGAACAACAGGGGTAAATCAGCCCCAGCATTTT. Amino acid sequence: CASSPRTTGVNQPQHF. The rearrangement joins TRBV18 to TRBJ1-5; 7 nucleotides agree with TRBD1. The length of the CDR3 is 16 residues. Trimming cost V 3 bases and J 4 bases; bases outside gene matches: 9. From germline, CDR1 is KGHSH and CDR2 LQKENI.

The genes are TRBV19 and TRBJ2-7; D uncertain. The CDR3 totals 14 residues. Deletions cut 3 bases from V and 3 bases from J, with 12 bases between. Looked up from germline, CDR1 is LNHDA and CDR2 is SQIVND (reference sequence). DNA of the CDR3: TGTGCCAGTAGTATTCAACAGCCATACTACGAGCAGTACTTC. The encoded protein is CASSIQQPYYEQYF.

This clonotype was observed many times. The chain couples TRBV7-2 to TRBJ2-5, with 10 positions matching TRBD1. This CDR3 spans 15 amino acids. The ends lost 2 bases at V and 4 bases at J; junction bases unmatched: 4. The V gene's germline CDR1 is SGHTA and CDR2 FQGNSA. DNA of the CDR3: TGTGCCAGCAGCTTACTAGGGACAGGGGTAGAGACCCAGTACTTC. As protein: CASSLLGTGVETQYF.

CDR3 in DNA: TGTGCCAGCAGTCTCAGGGGAGTGCTGGAGCAGTACTTC. It encodes CASSLRGVLEQYF. The chain employs TRBV27 and TRBJ2-7; D perhaps matches TRBD1 (6 bases). Germline V lookup: CDR1 MNHEY, CDR2 SMNVEV (reference sequence). Deletions cut 5 bases from V and 7 bases from J, with 15 bases between. This CDR3 is built from 13 residues.

The table lists this clonotype with many counts. The chain uses TRBV18 and TRBJ2-2; no definite D call. Trimming removed 2 bases from V and 7 bases from J, with 11 bases in between. Germline loops: CDR1 KGHSH, CDR2 LQKENI. The CDR3 spans 14 residues. CDR3 in DNA: TGTGCCAGCTCACCATCACAGAGATTCGGGGAGCTGTTTTTT. It specifies CASSPSQRFGELFF.

This clonotype was found a few times. Lacking the conserved final phenylalanine or tryptophan, this CDR3 likely reflects a read error. The DNA is omitted, as the CDR3 cannot be located on it reliably, and the CDR3 follows TCRdb's listing. This chain links TRBV7-9 with TRBJ1-1; the table's D call of TRBD1 was not tested on the DNA. Germline assignment: CDR1 SEHNR and CDR2 FQNEAQ (reference sequence). The CDR3 is 12 amino acids in total, end residues counted. The CDR3 protein is CASSPGPSWTSI.

This clonotype occurred a few times. The rearrangement joins TRBV4-3 to TRBJ2-1; the match to TRBD2 covers 13 bases. The V gene's germline CDR1 is LGHNA and CDR2 YSLEER. The CDR3 is 18 amino acids. With V trimmed by 0 bases and J by 3 bases, 5 bases remained unmatched. The CDR3 here is CASSQEFGLAGDYNEQFF. The DNA of the CDR3 is TGCGCCAGCAGCCAAGAGTTCGGACTAGCGGGGGACTACAATGAGCAGTTCTTC.

Many counts were recorded for this clonotype. The genes are TRBV23-1 and TRBJ2-4, with 10 bases aligning to TRBD1. TRBV23-1 is known as an ORF, though its function is uncertain. This CDR3 has 17 amino acids. The V and J ends lost 3 bases and 5 bases, in that order; junction bases with no gene match: 10. The CDR3 DNA reads as TGCGCCAGCAGTCATCCTCGACAGGGGGCTTCCCAAAACATTCAGTACTTC. Residues: CASSHPRQGASQNIQYF.